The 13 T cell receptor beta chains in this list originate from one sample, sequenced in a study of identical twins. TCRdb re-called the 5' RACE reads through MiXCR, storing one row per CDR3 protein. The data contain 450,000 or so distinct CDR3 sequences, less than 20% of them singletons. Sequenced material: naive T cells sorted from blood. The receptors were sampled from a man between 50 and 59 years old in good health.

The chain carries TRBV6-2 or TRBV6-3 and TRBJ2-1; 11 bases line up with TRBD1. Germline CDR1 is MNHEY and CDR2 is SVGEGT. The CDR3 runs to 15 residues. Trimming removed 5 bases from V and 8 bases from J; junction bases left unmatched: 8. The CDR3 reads CASSDQGGQGDEQFF. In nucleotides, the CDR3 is TGTGCCAGCAGTGACCAAGGGGGACAGGGGGATGAGCAGTTCTTC.

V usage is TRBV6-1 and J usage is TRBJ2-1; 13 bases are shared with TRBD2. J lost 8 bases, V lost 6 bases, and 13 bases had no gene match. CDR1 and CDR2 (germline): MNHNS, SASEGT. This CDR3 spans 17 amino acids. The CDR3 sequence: CASSLRLAGGPRDEQFF. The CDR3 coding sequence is TGTGCCAGCAGCCTCAGACTAGCGGGAGGCCCACGGGATGAGCAGTTCTTC.

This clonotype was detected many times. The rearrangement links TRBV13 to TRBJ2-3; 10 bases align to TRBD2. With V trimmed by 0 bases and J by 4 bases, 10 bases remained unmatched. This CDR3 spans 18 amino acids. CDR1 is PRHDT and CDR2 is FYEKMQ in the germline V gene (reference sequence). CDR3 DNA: TGTGCCAGCAGCTTAGGCGTTGCTAGCGGGAGTTTCGCAGATACGCAGTATTTT. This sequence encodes CASSLGVASGSFADTQYF.

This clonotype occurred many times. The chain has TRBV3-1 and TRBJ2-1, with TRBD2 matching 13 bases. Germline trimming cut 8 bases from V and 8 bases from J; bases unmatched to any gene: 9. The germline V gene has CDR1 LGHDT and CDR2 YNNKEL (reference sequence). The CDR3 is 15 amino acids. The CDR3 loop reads CASGEGLAGWDEQFF. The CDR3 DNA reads TGTGCCAGCGGAGAGGGACTAGCGGGATGGGATGAGCAGTTCTTC.

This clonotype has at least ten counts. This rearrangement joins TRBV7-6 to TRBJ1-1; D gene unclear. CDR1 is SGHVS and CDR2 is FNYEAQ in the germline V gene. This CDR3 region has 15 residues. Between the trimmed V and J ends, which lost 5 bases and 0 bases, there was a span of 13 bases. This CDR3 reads CASSPRGGMNTEAFF. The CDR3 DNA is TGTGCCAGCAGCCCACGGGGAGGTATGAACACTGAAGCTTTCTTT.

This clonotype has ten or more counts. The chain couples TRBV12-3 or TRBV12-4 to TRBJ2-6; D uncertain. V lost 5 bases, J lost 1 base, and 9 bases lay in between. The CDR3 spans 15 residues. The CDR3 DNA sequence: TGTGCCAGCAGTCCCCGAAGGTCTGGGGCCAACGTCCTGACTTTC. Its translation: CASSPRRSGANVLTF.

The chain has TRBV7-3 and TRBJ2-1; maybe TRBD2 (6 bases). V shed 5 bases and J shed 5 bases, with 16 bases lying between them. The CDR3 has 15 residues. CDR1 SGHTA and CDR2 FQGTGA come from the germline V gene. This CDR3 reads CASSPTGTGDNEQFF. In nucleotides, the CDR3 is TGTGCCAGCAGCCCCACCGGGACTGGAGACAATGAGCAGTTCTTC.

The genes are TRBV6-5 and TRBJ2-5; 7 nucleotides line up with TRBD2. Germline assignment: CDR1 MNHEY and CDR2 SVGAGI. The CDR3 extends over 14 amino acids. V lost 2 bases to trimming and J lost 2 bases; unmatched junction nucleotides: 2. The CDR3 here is CASSYSGNQETQYF. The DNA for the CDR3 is TGTGCCAGCAGTTACAGCGGGAATCAAGAGACCCAGTACTTC.

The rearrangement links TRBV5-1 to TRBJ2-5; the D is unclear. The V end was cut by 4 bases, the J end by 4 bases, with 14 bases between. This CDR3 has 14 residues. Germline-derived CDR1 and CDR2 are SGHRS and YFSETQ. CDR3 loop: CASSNPDGPETQYF. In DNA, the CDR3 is TGCGCCAGCAGCAACCCGGACGGCCCAGAGACCCAGTACTTC.

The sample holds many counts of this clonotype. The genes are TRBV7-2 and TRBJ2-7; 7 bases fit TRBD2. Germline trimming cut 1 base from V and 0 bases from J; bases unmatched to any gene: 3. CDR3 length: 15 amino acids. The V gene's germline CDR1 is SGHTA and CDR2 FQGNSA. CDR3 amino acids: CASSLVSSGSYEQYF. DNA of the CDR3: TGTGCCAGCAGCTTAGTCTCTAGCGGCTCCTACGAGCAGTACTTC.

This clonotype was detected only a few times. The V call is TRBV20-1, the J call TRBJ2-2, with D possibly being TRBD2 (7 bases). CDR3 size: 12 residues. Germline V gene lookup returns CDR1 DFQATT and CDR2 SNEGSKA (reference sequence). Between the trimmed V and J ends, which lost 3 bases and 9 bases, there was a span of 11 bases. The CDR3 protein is CSARRGLRELFF. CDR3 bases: TGCAGTGCTAGGCGGGGGCTGCGGGAGCTGTTTTTT.

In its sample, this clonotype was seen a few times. The CDR3 DNA reads as TGCAGCGTTGCCCTTTCCTACGAGCAGTACTTC. Translation: CSVALSYEQYF. This rearrangement joins TRBV29-1 to TRBJ2-7, with D unclear. Germline CDR1 SQVTM, CDR2 ANQGSEA. The germline V and J ends were trimmed by 4 bases and 1 base, with 5 bases remaining between them. This CDR3 has 11 amino acids.

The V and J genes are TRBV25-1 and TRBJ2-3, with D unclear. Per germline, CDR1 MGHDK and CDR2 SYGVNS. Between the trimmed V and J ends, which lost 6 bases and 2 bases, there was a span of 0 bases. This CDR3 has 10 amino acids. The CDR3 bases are TGTGCCAGCAGCACAGATACGCAGTATTTT. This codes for CASSTDTQYF.